The present T cell receptor (beta chain) was sequenced within a study of cytomegalovirus exposure and HLA in healthy donors. Study information: Most genotyped donors, around four fifths of about 360, had Caucasian-associated genetic ancestry. Study-wide points: Reportedly, TCR beta sequences accurately predicted HLA-A and HLA-B alleles in most subjects. A later analysis reportedly found that, within productive TCRs, an Asian-associated ancestry cluster had fewer N-insertions than the mean observed across the roughly 700 donors. Follow-up analysis seemed to connect common viral pathogens with several of the most significant clusters identified.

Worth noting for this clone: Its target is not known.

Researchers ran the PCR with 60 Vbeta and 13 Jbeta primers. TCRdb's table, derived via immunoSEQ multiplex PCR, lists solely in-frame clones and lacks some. The data hold roughly 190,000 clones, with around 74% observed a single time. The CDR3 is made up of 16 amino acids. Germline V lookup: CDR1 SGHDT, CDR2 YYEEEE. The V and J ends lost 4 bases and 1 base, in that order; junction bases with no gene match: 9. V gene TRBV5-6 combines with J gene TRBJ1-1; 8 bases match TRBD1. The receptor was derived from a girl aged 5-17 years in good health and CMV-seropositive. Input material: PBMCs. This CDR3 is CASSGAPTGANTEAFF. The CDR3 DNA sequence: TGTGCCAGCAGCGGCGCCCCGACAGGGGCGAACACTGAAGCTTTCTTT.